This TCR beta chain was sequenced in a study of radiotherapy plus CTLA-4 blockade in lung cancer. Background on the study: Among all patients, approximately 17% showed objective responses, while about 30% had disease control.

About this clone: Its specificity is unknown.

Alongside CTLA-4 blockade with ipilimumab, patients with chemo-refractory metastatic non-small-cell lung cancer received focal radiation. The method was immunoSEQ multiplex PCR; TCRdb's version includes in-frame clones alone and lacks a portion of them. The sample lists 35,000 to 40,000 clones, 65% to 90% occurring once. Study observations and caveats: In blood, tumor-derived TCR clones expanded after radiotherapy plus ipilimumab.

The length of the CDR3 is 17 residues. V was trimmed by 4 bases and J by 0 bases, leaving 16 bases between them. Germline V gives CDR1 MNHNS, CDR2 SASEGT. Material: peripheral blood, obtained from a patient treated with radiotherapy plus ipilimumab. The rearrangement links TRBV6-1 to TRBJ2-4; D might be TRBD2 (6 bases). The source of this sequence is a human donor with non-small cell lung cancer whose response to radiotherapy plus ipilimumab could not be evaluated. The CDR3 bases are TGTGCCAGCAGTGGCGTACGGGGGACGTTAGCCAAAAACATTCAGTACTTC. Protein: CASSGVRGTLAKNIQYF.